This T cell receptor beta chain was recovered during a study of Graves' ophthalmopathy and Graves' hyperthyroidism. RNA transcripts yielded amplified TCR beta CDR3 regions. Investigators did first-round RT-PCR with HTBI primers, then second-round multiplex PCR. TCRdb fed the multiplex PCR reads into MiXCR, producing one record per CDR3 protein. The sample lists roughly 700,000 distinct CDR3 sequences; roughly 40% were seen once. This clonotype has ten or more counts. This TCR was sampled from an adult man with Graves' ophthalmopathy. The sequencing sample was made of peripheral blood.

CDR3 nucleotides: TGTGCCAGCAGTGATGCTGTGGGGACTGAAAAACTGTTTTTT. It codes for CASSDAVGTEKLFF. V usage is TRBV2 and J usage is TRBJ1-4, with D maybe TRBD1 (5 bases). The germline gives CDR1 SNHLY, CDR2 FYNNEI. V was pared by 3 bases and J by 7 bases, with 12 bases between. CDR3 size: 14 residues.